This TCR beta chain was captured by sequencing in a study of Ad26.COV2.S vaccination and SARS-CoV-2 variants. Study-level information: Ad26.COV2.S, an intramuscular injection, was given once or twice 56 days apart.

The CDR3 spans 12 residues. V was clipped by 3 bases and J by 3 bases, with 5 bases between them. Germline V gene data show CDR1 as LGHDT and CDR2 as YNNKEL (reference sequence). The method was immunoSEQ multiplex PCR; TCRdb's version includes in-frame clones alone and lacks a portion of them. The sample carries some 340,000 clones, just under 85% recorded once. This sample's treatment: around 19 received Ad26.COV2.S at low or high dose, single or two shots; five or six received placebo; per-sample allocation not given. After the first vaccine or placebo injection, samples were drawn on day 63. Boston provided a donor who was an adult aged 18-55 years. The shot given was an Ad26 vector that makes Wuhan-strain SARS-CoV-2 spike.

The chain recombines TRBV3-1 (or the pseudogene TRBV3-2) with TRBJ1-1; unclear D gene. The clonotype was recovered from a person between 18 and 59 years old who received the Ad26.COV2.S COVID-19 vaccine or a placebo. The input for sequencing was peripheral blood, taken in a trial of Ad26.COV2.S vaccine versus placebo. The CDR3: CASSHLDTEAFF. The CDR3 DNA sequence: TGTGCCAGCAGCCATCTGGACACTGAAGCTTTCTTT.